The clone carrying this T cell receptor (beta chain) appeared once. What it binds is unknown. Genomic DNA (from each subset) was split evenly across several immunoSEQ plates. In the original workflow: Sequence data from immunoSEQ were junction-only and lacked quality scores; consequently, filtering differed. Some clones are missing from TCRdb's copy, which holds only in-frame ones; the method was immunoSEQ multiplex PCR. Clone size and the V and J calls come from that table; the DNA yielded D and trimming. The sample has some 2,400,000 clones; approximately 96% are singletons. Adults of Caucasian background living in Nashville, Tennessee made up all donors. The sample originates from a study of shared clonotypes between healthy human individuals. The study's findings and limits: Tissues were not sampled, only blood, and their repertoires likely differ.

V gave up 1 base and J gave up 2 bases, with 8 bases separating them. This CDR3 contains 15 residues. Germline values: CDR1 ENHRY, CDR2 SYGVKD. The TCR comes from a young man in good health. The chain recombines TRBV10-3 with TRBJ2-2; D remains ambiguous. The specimen sequenced was naive CD4+ T cells sorted from blood. Documented subset: CD45RA+ positively selected. In nucleotides, the CDR3 is TGTGCCATCAGTGAGTTGTCACCCAACACCGGGGAGCTGTTTTTT. Translating gives CAISELSPNTGELFF.